The clone carrying this T cell receptor (beta chain) was seen a few times. The data derive from a study of blood T cell repertoires in COVID-19. Seattle enrolled patients during active infection and tracked them longitudinally. Trimming left V 6 bases short and J 8 bases short, with 13 bases between. CDR1 and CDR2 (germline): MNHEY, SVGAGI. The CDR3 runs 12 residues. Authors' processing steps: Quantification of nucleated cells was approximated via reference gene primer amplification. Produced via immunoSEQ multiplex PCR; TCRdb's table is partial and in-frame only. That table furnishes V, J and clone size, whereas the DNA furnished D and trimming. Among some 180,000 clones listed, about 82% were seen once.

This clonotype originated in a woman at least 80 years old with COVID-19, enrolled during active disease. Sequencing was carried out using peripheral blood. The chain employs TRBV6-5 and TRBJ1-1; possibly TRBD1 for D (6 bases). The CDR3 loop is CASSRRGIEAFF. In nucleotides, the CDR3 is TGTGCCAGCAGCAGAAGGGGGATCGAAGCTTTCTTT.